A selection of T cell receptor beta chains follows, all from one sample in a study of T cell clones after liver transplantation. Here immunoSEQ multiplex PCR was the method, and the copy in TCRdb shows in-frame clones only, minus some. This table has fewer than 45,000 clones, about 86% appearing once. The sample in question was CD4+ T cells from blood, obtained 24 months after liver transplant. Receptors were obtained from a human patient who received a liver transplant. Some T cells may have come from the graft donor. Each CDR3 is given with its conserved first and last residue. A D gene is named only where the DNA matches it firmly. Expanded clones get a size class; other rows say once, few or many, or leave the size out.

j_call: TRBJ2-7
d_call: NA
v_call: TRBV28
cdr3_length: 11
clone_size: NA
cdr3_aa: CASSLPHEQYF
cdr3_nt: TGTGCCAGCAGTTTACCTCACGAGCAGTACTTC

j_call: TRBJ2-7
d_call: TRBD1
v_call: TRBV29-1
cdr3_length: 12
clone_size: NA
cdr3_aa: CSVTMGQREQYF
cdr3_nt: TGCAGCGTTACAATGGGACAGCGCGAGCAGTACTTC

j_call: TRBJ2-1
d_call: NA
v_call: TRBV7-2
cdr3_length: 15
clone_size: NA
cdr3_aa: CASTQTSTGQREQFF
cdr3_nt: TGTGCCAGCACCCAAACCTCCACAGGGCAGCGGGAGCAGTTCTTC

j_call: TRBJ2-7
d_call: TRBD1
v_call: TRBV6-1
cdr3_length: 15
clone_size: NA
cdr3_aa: CASSDRDRGIFEQYF
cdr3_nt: TGTGCCAGCAGTGATCGGGACAGGGGCATTTTCGAGCAGTACTTC

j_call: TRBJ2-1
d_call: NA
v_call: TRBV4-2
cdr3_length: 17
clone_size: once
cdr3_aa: CASSQDWQGPPYNEQFF
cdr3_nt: TGTGCCAGCAGCCAAGATTGGCAGGGCCCCCCCTACAATGAGCAGTTCTTC

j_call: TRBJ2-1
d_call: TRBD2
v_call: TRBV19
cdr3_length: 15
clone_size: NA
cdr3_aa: CASSTFGGAGNEQFF
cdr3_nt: TGTGCCAGTAGTACTTTCGGGGGGGCAGGCAATGAGCAGTTCTTC

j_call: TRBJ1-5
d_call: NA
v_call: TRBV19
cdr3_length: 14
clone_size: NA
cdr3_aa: CASYDEGGNQPQHF
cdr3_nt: TGTGCCAGTTACGACGAGGGGGGCAATCAGCCCCAGCATTTT

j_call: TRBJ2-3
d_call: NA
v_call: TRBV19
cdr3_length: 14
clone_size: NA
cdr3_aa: CASTLGRRDGTQYF
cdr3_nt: TGTGCCAGTACCCTAGGGAGAAGGGATGGTACGCAGTATTTT

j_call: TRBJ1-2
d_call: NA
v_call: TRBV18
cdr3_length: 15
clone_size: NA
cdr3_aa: CASSPGGVANYGYTF
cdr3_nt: TGTGCCAGCTCACCGGGAGGGGTAGCTAACTATGGCTACACCTTC

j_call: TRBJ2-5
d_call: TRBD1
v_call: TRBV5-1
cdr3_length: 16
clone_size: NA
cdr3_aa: CASRITGAVVEETQYF
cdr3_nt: TGCGCCAGCAGAATTACAGGGGCGGTTGTCGAAGAGACCCAGTACTTC

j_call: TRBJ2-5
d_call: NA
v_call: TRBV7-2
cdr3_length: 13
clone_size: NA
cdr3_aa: CASSRQKQETQYF
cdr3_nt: TGTGCCAGCAGCCGACAGAAGCAAGAGACCCAGTACTTC

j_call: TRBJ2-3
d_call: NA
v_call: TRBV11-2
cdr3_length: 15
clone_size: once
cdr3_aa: CASSLEPVATNTQYF
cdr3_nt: TGTGCCAGCAGCTTAGAGCCAGTAGCGACAAATACGCAGTATTTT

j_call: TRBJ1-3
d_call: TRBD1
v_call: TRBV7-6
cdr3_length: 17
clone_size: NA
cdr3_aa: CASSSSGQGAGGNTIYF
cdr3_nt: TGTGCCAGCAGCTCGTCCGGACAGGGGGCTGGAGGAAACACCATATATTTT

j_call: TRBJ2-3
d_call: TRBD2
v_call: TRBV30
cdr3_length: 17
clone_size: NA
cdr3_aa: CAWSSPGLAASTDTQYF
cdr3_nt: TGTGCCTGGAGTTCACCGGGACTAGCGGCTAGCACAGATACGCAGTATTTT

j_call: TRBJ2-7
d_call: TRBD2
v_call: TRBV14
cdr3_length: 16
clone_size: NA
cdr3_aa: CASSQVLPAGGDEQYF
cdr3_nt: TGTGCCAGCAGCCAAGTCCTGCCAGCGGGAGGGGACGAGCAGTACTTC

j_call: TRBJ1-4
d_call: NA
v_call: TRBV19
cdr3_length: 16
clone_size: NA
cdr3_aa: CASSIVSRAAPRALFF
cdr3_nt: TGTGCCAGTAGTATCGTGTCACGGGCAGCCCCTCGGGCCCTGTTTTTT

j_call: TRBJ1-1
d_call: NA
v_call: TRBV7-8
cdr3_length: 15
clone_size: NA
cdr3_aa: CASSAKQGANTEAFF
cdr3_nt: TGTGCCAGCAGCGCTAAGCAGGGTGCGAACACTGAAGCTTTCTTT

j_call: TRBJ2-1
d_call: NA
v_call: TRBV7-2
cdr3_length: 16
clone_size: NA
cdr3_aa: CASSLAGARVFNEQFF
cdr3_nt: TGTGCCAGCAGCTTAGCGGGAGCCAGGGTGTTCAATGAGCAGTTCTTC

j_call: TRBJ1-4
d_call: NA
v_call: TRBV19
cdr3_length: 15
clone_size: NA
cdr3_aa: CASSVPGQRKEKLFF
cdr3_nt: TGTGCCAGTAGTGTCCCGGGACAAAGGAAAGAAAAACTGTTTTTT

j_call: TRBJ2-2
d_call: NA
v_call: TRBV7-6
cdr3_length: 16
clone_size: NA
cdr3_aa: CASSRLGTPNTGELFF
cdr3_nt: TGTGCCAGCAGCCGCCTCGGGACACCGAACACCGGGGAGCTGTTTTTT

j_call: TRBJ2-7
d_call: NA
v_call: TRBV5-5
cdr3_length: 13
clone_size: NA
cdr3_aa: CASSLPGPYEQYF
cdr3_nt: TGTGCCAGCAGCTTGCCAGGGCCCTACGAGCAGTACTTC

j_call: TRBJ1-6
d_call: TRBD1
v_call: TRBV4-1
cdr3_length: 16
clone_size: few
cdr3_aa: CASSAQGSSYNSPLHF
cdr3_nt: TGCGCCAGCAGCGCACAGGGGAGCTCCTATAATTCACCCCTCCACTTT

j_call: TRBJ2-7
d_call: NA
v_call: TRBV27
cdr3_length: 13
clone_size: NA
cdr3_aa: CASSGEMTYEQYF
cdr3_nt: TGTGCCAGCAGCGGGGAGATGACCTACGAGCAGTACTTC

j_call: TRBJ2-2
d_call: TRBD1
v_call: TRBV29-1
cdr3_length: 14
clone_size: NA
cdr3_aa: CSVTTGAHTGELFF
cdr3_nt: TGCAGCGTAACGACAGGGGCGCACACCGGGGAGCTGTTTTTT

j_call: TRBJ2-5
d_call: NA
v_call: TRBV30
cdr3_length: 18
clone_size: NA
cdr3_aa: CAWSVTRDGLAVQETQYF
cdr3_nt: TGTGCCTGGAGTGTAACCCGGGACGGGTTAGCGGTACAAGAGACCCAGTACTTC

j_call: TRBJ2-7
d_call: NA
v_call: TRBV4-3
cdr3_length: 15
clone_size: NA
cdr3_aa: CASSQARGLPGRQYF
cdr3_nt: TGCGCCAGCAGCCAAGCAAGAGGTCTTCCCGGGCGGCAGTACTTC

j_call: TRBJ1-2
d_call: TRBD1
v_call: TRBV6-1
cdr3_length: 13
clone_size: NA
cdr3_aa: CASGRTGFYGYTF
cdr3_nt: TGTGCCAGCGGTCGGACAGGTTTCTATGGCTACACCTTC

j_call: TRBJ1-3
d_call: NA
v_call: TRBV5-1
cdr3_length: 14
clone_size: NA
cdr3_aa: CASRYRLSGNTIYF
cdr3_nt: TGCGCCAGCAGGTACAGGCTATCTGGAAACACCATATATTTT

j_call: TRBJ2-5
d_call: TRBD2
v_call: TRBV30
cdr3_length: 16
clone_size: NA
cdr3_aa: CAWSGGSGRIMETQYF
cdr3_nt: TGTGCCTGGAGTGGTGGTAGCGGGAGGATAATGGAGACCCAGTACTTC

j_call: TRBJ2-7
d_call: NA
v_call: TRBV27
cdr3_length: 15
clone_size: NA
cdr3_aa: CASSYRQVSSYEQYF
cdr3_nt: TGTGCCAGCAGTTACAGACAGGTTTCATCCTACGAGCAGTACTTC

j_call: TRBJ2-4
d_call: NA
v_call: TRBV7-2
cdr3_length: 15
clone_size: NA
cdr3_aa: CASSAQTGLKNIQYF
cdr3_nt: TGTGCCAGCAGCGCCCAGACAGGACTCAAAAACATTCAGTACTTC

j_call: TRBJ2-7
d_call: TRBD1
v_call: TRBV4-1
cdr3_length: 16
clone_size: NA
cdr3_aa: CASSQGSTGVSYEQYF
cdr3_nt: TGCGCCAGCAGCCAAGGTTCGACAGGGGTAAGCTACGAGCAGTACTTC

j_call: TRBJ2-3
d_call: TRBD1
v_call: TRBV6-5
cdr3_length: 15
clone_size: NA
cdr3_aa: CASSSPGTGRNTQYF
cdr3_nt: TGTGCCAGCAGTTCCCCAGGGACAGGGAGAAATACGCAGTATTTT

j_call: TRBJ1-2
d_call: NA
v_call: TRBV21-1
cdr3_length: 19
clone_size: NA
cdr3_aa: CASSKAHRDEFLPNYGYTF
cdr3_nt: TGTGCCAGCAGCAAAGCGCATAGGGACGAATTTTTACCTAACTATGGCTACACCTTC

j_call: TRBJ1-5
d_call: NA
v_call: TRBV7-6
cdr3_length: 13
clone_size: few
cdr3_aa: CASSVQGNQPQHF
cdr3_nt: TGTGCCAGCAGCGTCCAAGGCAATCAGCCCCAGCATTTT

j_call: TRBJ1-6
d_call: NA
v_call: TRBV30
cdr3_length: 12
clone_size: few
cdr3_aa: CAWSVDQKRLHF
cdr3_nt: TGTGCCTGGAGTGTCGATCAAAAGAGACTCCACTTT

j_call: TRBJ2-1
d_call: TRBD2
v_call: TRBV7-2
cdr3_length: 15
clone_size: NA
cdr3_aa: CASSLAGGPANEQFF
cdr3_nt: TGTGCCAGCAGCTTGGCGGGGGGGCCGGCCAATGAGCAGTTCTTC

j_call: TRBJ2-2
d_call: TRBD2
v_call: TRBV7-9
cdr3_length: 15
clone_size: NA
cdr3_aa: CASRPGLAGRGELFF
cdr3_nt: TGTGCCAGCAGACCAGGACTAGCGGGACGCGGGGAGCTGTTTTTT

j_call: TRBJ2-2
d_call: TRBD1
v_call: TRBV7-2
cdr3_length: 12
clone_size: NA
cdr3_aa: CASSEQGWELFF
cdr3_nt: TGTGCCAGCAGCGAACAGGGGTGGGAGCTGTTTTTT

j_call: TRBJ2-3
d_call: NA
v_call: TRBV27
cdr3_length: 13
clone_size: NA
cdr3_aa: CASSPSRADTQYF
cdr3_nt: TGTGCCAGCAGTCCCTCCCGGGCAGATACGCAGTATTTT

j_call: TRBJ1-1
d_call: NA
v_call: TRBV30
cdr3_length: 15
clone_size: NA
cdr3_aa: CACTEGTARNTEAFF
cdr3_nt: TGTGCCTGCACAGAAGGGACTGCGAGAAACACTGAAGCTTTCTTT

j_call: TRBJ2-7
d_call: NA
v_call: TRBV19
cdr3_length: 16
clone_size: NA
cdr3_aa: CASSPGYRQSTYEQYF
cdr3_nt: TGTGCCAGTAGCCCAGGCTACCGACAGAGCACCTACGAGCAGTACTTC

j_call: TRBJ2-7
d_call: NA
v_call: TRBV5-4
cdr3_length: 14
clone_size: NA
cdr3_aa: CASSLDRVPYEQYF
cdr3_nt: TGTGCCAGCAGCTTGGACAGGGTACCCTACGAGCAGTACTTC

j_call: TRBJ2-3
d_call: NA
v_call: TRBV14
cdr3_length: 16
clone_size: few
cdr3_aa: CASRPWGAASTDTQYF
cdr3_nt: TGTGCCAGCAGACCTTGGGGGGCCGCTAGCACAGATACGCAGTATTTT

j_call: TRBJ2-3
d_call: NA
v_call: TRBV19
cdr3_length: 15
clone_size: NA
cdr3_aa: CASSGRTASTDTQYF
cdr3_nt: TGTGCCAGTTCAGGGCGTACTGCTAGCACAGATACGCAGTATTTT

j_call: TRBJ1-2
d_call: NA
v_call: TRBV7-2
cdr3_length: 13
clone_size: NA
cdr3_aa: CASSPSRDYGYTF
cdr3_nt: TGTGCCAGCAGCCCCTCCAGGGACTATGGCTACACCTTC

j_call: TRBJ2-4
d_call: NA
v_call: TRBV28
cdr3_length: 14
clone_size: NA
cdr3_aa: CASSPGGAKNIQYF
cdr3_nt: TGTGCCAGCAGTCCAGGGGGGGCCAAAAACATTCAGTACTTC

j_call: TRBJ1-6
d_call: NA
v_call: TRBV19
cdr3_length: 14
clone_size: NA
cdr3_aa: CASSPIGENSPLHF
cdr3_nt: TGTGCCAGTAGTCCCATCGGGGAAAATTCACCCCTCCACTTT